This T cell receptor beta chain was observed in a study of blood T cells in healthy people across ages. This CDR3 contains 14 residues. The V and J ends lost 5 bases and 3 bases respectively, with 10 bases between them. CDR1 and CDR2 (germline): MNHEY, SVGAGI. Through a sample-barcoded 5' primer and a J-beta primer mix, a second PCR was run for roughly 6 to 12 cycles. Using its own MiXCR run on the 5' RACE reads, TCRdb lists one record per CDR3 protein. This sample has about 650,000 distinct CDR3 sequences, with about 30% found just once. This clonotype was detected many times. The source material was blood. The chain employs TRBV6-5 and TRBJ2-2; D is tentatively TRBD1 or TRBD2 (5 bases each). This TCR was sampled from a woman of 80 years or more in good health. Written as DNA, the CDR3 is TGTGCCAGCAGTACCGGGACGGACACCGGGGAGCTGTTTTTT. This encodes CASSTGTDTGELFF.